Described below is a single T cell receptor (beta chain) sequence and its context. Its antigen is still unknown. The sample comes from a study of blood T cells in healthy people across ages. Study-wide findings and caveats: TCR beta diversity, measured per million T cells, fell in a roughly linear way with age. Donor CMV status was unknown, possibly confounding expanded clonotype changes.

Alongside a J-beta primer mix, a sample-barcoded 5' primer served in a second PCR lasting roughly 6 to 12 cycles. TCRdb passed the 5' RACE reads through MiXCR, listing each CDR3 protein once. The table shows 1.6 million or so distinct CDR3 sequences, with about 35% occurring only once. This clonotype originated in a woman aged 25 to 39 in good health. Sequencing used blood.

CDR3 sequence reads: CASSLEQGAQGKYAKNIQYF. The CDR3 DNA follows: TGTGCCAGCAGCCTAGAACAGGGGGCGCAAGGAAAGTACGCCAAAAACATTCAGTACTTC. The V and J genes are TRBV6-1 and TRBJ2-5; 9 nucleotides line up with TRBD1. The J call is uncertain, as TRBJ2-4 better fits the DNA end. Germline assignment: CDR1 MNHNS and CDR2 SASEGT. The length of the CDR3 is 20 residues.